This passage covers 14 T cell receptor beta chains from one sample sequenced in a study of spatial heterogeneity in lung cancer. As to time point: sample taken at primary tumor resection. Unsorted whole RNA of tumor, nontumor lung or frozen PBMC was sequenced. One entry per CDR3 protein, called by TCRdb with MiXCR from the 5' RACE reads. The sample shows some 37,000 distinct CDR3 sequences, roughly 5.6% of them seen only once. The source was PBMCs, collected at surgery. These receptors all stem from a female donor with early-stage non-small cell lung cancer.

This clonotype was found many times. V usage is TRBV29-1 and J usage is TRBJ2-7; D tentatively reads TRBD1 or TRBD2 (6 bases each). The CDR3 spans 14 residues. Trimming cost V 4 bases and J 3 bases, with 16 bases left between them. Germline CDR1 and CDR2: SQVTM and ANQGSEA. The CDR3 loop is CSVVQGGGIYEQYF. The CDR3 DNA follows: TGCAGCGTTGTACAGGGCGGAGGGATCTACGAGCAGTACTTC.

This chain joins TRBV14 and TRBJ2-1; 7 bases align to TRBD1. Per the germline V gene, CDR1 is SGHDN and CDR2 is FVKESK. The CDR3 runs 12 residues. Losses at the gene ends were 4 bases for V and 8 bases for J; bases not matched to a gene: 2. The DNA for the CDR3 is TGTGCCAGCAGCCGACAGGGCTATGAGCAGTTCTTC. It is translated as CASSRQGYEQFF.

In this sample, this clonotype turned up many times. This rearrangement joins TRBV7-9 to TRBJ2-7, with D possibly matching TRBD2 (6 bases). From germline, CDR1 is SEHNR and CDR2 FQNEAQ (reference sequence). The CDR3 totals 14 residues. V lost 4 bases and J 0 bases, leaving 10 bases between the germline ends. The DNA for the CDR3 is TGTGCCAGCAGCTCCCCGGAGGGCTCCTACGAGCAGTACTTC. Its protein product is CASSSPEGSYEQYF.

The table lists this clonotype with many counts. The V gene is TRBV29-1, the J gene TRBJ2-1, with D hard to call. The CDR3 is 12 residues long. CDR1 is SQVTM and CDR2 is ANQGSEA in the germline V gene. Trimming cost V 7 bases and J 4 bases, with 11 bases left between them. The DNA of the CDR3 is TGCAGCGGGGGTCAACCTTACAATGAGCAGTTCTTC. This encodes CSGGQPYNEQFF.

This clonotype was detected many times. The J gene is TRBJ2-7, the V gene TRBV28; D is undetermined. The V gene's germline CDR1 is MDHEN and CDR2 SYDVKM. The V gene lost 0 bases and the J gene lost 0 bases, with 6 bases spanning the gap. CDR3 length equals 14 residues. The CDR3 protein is CASSLWASSYEQYF. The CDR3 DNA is TGTGCCAGCAGTTTATGGGCAAGCTCCTACGAGCAGTACTTC. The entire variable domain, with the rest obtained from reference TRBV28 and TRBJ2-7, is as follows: DVKVTQSSRYLVKRTGEKVFLECVQDMDHENMFWYRQDPGLGLRLIYFSYDVKMKEKGDIPEGYSVSREKKERFSLILESASTNQTSMYLCASSLWASSYEQYFGPGTRLTVT.

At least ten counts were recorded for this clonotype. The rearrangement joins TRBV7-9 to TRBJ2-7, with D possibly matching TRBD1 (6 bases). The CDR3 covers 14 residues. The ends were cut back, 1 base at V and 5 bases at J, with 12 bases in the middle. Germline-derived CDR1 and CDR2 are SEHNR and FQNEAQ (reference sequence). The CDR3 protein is CASSLVGQGNEQYF. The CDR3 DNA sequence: TGTGCCAGCAGCTTAGTAGGCCAGGGGAACGAGCAGTACTTC.

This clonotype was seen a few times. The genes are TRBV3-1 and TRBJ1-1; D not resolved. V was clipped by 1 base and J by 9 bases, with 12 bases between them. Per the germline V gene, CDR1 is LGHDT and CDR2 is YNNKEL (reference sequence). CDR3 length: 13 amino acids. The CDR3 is CASSQGSRSQAFF. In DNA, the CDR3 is TGTGCCAGCAGCCAAGGGTCCAGGTCCCAAGCTTTCTTT. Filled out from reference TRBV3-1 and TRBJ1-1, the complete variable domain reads DTAVSQTPKYLVTQMGNDKSIKCEQNLGHDTMYWYKQDSKKFLKIMFSYNNKELIINETVPNRFSPKSPDKAHLNLHINSLELGDSAVYFCASSQGSRSQAFFGQGTRLTVV.

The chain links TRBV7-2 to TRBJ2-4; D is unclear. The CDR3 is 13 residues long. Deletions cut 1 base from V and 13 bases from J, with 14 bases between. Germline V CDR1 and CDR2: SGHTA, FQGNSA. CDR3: CASSLVARGPQYF. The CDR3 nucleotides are TGTGCCAGCAGCTTAGTCGCTCGTGGGCCGCAGTACTTC.

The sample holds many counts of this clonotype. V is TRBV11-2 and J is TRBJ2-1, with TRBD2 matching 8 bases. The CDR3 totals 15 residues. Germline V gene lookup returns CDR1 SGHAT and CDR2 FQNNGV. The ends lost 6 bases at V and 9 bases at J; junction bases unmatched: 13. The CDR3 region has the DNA TGTGCCAGCAGATCGCTCCCGGGAGGGCCTGGTGAGCAGTTCTTC. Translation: CASRSLPGGPGEQFF.

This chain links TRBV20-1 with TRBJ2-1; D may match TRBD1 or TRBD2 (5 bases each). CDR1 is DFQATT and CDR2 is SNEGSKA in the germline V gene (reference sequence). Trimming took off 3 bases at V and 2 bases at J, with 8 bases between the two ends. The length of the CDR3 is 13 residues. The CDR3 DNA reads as TGCAGTGCTAGCAGGGACCCCTACAATGAGCAGTTCTTC. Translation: CSASRDPYNEQFF.

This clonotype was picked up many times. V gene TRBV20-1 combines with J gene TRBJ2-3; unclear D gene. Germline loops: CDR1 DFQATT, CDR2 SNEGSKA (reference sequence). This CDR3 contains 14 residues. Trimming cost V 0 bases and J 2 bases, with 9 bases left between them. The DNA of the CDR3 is TGCAGTGCTAGAGATCGGATCCTCACAGATACGCAGTATTTT. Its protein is CSARDRILTDTQYF.

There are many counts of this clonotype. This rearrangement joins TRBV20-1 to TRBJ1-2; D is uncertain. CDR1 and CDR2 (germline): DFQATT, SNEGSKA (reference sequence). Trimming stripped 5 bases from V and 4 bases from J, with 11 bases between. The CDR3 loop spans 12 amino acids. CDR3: CSAAPSLYGYTF. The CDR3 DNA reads TGCAGTGCTGCACCCTCCCTCTATGGCTACACCTTC.

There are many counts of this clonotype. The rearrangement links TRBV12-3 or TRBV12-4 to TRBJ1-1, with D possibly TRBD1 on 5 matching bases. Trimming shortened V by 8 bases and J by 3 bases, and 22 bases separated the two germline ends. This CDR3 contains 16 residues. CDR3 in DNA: TGTGCCAGCGGAAACCGGGGCACATCGCGGCACACTGAAGCTTTCTTT. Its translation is CASGNRGTSRHTEAFF.

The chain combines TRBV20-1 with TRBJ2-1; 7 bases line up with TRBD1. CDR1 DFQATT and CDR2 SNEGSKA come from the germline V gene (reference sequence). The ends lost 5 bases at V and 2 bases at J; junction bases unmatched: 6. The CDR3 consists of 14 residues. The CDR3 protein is CSARPQGTYNEQFF. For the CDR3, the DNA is TGCAGTGCTCGTCCACAGGGGACCTACAATGAGCAGTTCTTC.